This TCR beta chain was identified during a study of blood T cell repertoires in COVID-19. In the study overall: Spain, Italy and the United States supplied samples that represented acute and convalescent COVID-19. The cDNA or gDNA used as material had been derived from T cells, B-cell-depleted T cells, or PBMCs.

Patients at the Seattle site were enrolled during active infection and followed longitudinally. CDR1 and CDR2 from the germline V gene are MDHEN and SYDVKM. Trimming removed 6 bases from V and 4 bases from J; junction bases left unmatched: 7. The CDR3 runs to 14 residues. This clone has more than one count but fewer than ten. In the original analysis: Researchers report that nucleated cell counts were estimated from reference gene primer amplification. Data came from immunoSEQ multiplex PCR; TCRdb stores just in-frame clones and leaves some out. For V, J and clone size, that table is used; D and trimming come from the DNA. The sample includes 150,000 to 200,000 clones, 80% to 85% seen only once; the top ten take roughly 14%.

V and J are TRBV28 and TRBJ1-2; 8 bases fit TRBD1. The clonotype was recovered from a woman in her 70s with COVID-19, enrolled during active disease. Source material: peripheral blood. The CDR3 protein is CASRRQGAVYGYTF. The CDR3 region has the DNA TGTGCCAGCAGGCGGCAGGGGGCTGTCTATGGCTACACCTTC.